Presented here are 9 T cell receptor beta chains from one specimen sequenced in a study of shared clonotypes between healthy human individuals. The naive CD8 population came from CD45RO-negative cells selected for CCR7, without terminally differentiated effector memory CD45RA+ cells. The protocol was immunoSEQ multiplex PCR, while the TCRdb copy is restricted to in-frame clones and leaves out a portion. The sample records about 2.2 million clones, roughly 91% being singletons. Sequencing used naive CD8+ T cells from PBMCs. These receptors were obtained from a man between 18 and 35 years old in good health. Some clones in this sample may be carry-over from other donors' samples.

This chain joins TRBV13 and TRBJ2-2; D is unresolved. The length of the CDR3 is 12 residues. The germline V gene encodes CDR1 PRHDT and CDR2 FYEKMQ (reference sequence). V was shortened by 3 bases and J by 6 bases, with 5 bases between the two germline ends. The CDR3 sequence: CASSFQAGELFF. CDR3 sequence (DNA): TGTGCCAGCAGCTTCCAGGCCGGGGAGCTGTTTTTT.

A word on this clone: The sample has other DNA sequences that encode this CDR3 too. The V and J genes are TRBV27 and TRBJ2-7; no clear D. This CDR3 spans 13 amino acids. V lost 0 bases to trimming and J lost 5 bases, with 8 bases between them. From germline, CDR1 is MNHEY and CDR2 SMNVEV (reference sequence). CDR3 nucleotides: TGTGCCAGCAGTTTATCTTCCGGAAACGAGCAGTACTTC. The encoded protein is CASSLSSGNEQYF.

The V gene is TRBV11-2, the J gene TRBJ2-5; 7 bases map to TRBD2. In germline, CDR1 is SGHAT, CDR2 FQNNGV. V shed 1 base, J shed 13 bases, and the junction held 15 bases outside the gene matches. This CDR3 is built from 15 residues. This CDR3 reads CASSLVTSASSERYF. CDR3 nucleotides: TGTGCCAGCAGCTTAGTTACTAGCGCCTCCTCCGAGCGGTACTTC.

V and J are TRBV4-1 and TRBJ2-2; 8 bases are shared with TRBD2. Trimming at V came to 3 bases and at J to 7 bases, leaving 4 bases not matched to a gene. The CDR3 is 14 amino acids. In germline, CDR1 is MGHRA, CDR2 YSYEKL. The CDR3 coding sequence is TGCGCCAGCAGCCACTCACTAGCGGTCGGGGAGCTGTTTTTT. Translation: CASSHSLAVGELFF.

On this clone: The sample contains more than one DNA sequence encoding this CDR3. This chain connects TRBV27 to TRBJ1-5; TRBD1 agrees at 9 bases. Trimming cost V 6 bases and J 1 base; bases outside gene matches: 4. Per germline, CDR1 MNHEY and CDR2 SMNVEV (reference sequence). The CDR3 runs 15 residues. The CDR3 here is CASSPDRGSNQPQHF. The CDR3 nucleotides are TGTGCCAGCAGCCCTGACAGGGGGAGCAATCAGCCCCAGCATTTT.

The CDR3 here is CASSLGGRGRTGELFF. The CDR3 DNA reads TGTGCCAGCAGCTTAGGAGGCAGGGGGCGCACCGGGGAGCTGTTTTTT. The gene calls are TRBV7-9 and TRBJ2-2, with TRBD1 matching over 8 bases. Per the germline V gene, CDR1 is SEHNR and CDR2 is FQNEAQ (reference sequence). CDR3 size: 16 residues. Unmatched junction bases numbered 5, after V lost 1 base and J lost 4 bases.

In this sample, this clone turned up once. The identical CDR3 is also encoded by other nucleotide sequences in the sample. For the CDR3, the DNA is TGTGCCAGCAGCTTGAACAGGGGCTCCTACGAGCAGTACTTC. It specifies CASSLNRGSYEQYF. The chain combines TRBV13 with TRBJ2-7; 7 bases fit TRBD1. The V gene's germline CDR1 is PRHDT and CDR2 FYEKMQ (reference sequence). Germline trimming cut 3 bases from V and 0 bases from J; bases unmatched to any gene: 2. This CDR3 has 14 amino acids.

The chain combines TRBV27 with TRBJ1-5; the D is unclear. V shed 7 bases and J shed 1 base, with 5 bases lying between them. The length of the CDR3 is 12 residues. Germline lookup yields CDR1 MNHEY and CDR2 SMNVEV (reference sequence). CDR3: CASIGSNQPQHF. The CDR3 region has the DNA TGTGCCAGCATAGGAAGCAATCAGCCCCAGCATTTT.

The chain is built from TRBV27 and TRBJ2-1, with 10 positions matching TRBD1. This CDR3 comprises 16 residues. Germline V CDR1 and CDR2: MNHEY, SMNVEV (reference sequence). The V and J ends lost 5 bases and 9 bases, in that order; junction bases with no gene match: 13. CDR3 residues: CASSTRQGALEVEQFF. The DNA for the CDR3 is TGTGCCAGCAGTACCCGACAGGGGGCCCTTGAGGTTGAGCAGTTCTTC.